This T cell receptor beta chain was documented in a study of control samples from healthy donors and cancer patients. Data came from immunoSEQ multiplex PCR; TCRdb stores just in-frame clones and leaves some out. Here the sample spans 85,000 to 90,000 clones, about 89% being singletons. The germline CDR1 and CDR2 sequences are LNHDA and SQIVND (reference sequence). The germline V and J ends were trimmed by 6 bases and 5 bases, with 11 bases remaining between them. The CDR3 contains 14 residues. The chain combines TRBV19 with TRBJ1-6; no reliable D call. This clonotype was sampled from a woman between 45 and 65 years old with colorectal cancer. The specimen sequenced was PBMCs. CDR3 protein: CASSWRQDNSPLHF. The CDR3, as DNA: TGTGCCAGTAGCTGGCGGCAGGATAATTCACCCCTCCACTTT.